This T cell receptor (beta chain) derives from a study of blood T cell repertoires in COVID-19. This table comes from immunoSEQ multiplex PCR, and its TCRdb copy is limited to in-frame clones, with some not included. The data contain tens of thousands of clones, roughly 88% of them singletons. Trimming removed 6 bases from V and 8 bases from J; junction bases left unmatched: 10. The CDR3 spans 16 residues. Germline-derived CDR1 and CDR2 are MNHNY and SVGAGI (reference sequence). The receptor's source is a man aged 60 to 69 with acute or convalescent COVID-19. Sequencing input: peripheral blood. V gene TRBV6-6 combines with J gene TRBJ2-1, with TRBD2 matching over 13 bases. CDR3 DNA sequence: TGTGCCAGCAGGGACCGAACTAGCGGGGGGGCACATGAGCAGTTCTTC. Its translation is CASRDRTSGGAHEQFF.